Below are 21 T cell receptor beta chains sequenced from a single sample in a study of blood T cells in healthy people across ages. A sample-barcoded 5' primer and a J-beta primer mix were used in a second PCR of roughly 7 to 12 cycles. TCRdb re-derived calls from the 5' RACE reads in MiXCR, one entry per CDR3 protein. The table records approximately 1,000,000 distinct CDR3 sequences, 35% to 40% of them present only once. Sequenced sample: blood. The receptor source for this set is a young man in good health.

The V gene is TRBV20-1, the J gene TRBJ1-1, with TRBD1 identical over 9 bases. Germline-derived CDR1 and CDR2 are DFQATT and SNEGSKA (reference sequence). The length of the CDR3 is 13 residues. V was pared by 7 bases and J by 5 bases, with 8 bases of the junction left unmatched. CDR3 region: CSVAGTGWTEAFF. The CDR3 DNA reads TGCAGTGTCGCCGGGACAGGGTGGACTGAAGCTTTCTTT.

This clonotype appeared a few times. The gene calls are TRBV6-2 or TRBV6-3 and TRBJ2-1; the D gene is possibly TRBD2 (6 bases). Germline assignment: CDR1 MNHEY and CDR2 SVGEGT. The CDR3 has 15 amino acids. Trimming removed 6 bases from V and 2 bases from J, with 14 bases in between. CDR3 amino acids: CASRRGTQAYNEQFF. The CDR3 DNA sequence: TGTGCCAGCAGACGAGGGACTCAGGCCTACAATGAGCAGTTCTTC.

The V call is TRBV10-3, the J call TRBJ1-1; tentatively, D is TRBD1 (5 bases). CDR3 size: 13 residues. Germline assignment: CDR1 ENHRY and CDR2 SYGVKD. Trimming removed 6 bases from V and 2 bases from J, with 10 bases in between. The CDR3, as DNA: TGTGCCATCAGGGGGGACGTAAACACTGAAGCTTTCTTT. Translating it yields CAIRGDVNTEAFF.

This clonotype was counted between two and nine times. This chain joins TRBV24-1 and TRBJ2-5; TRBD2 might be the D (5 bases). The CDR3 has 13 amino acids. Germline-derived CDR1 and CDR2 are KGHDR and SFDVKD. V gave up 4 bases and J gave up 3 bases, with 8 bases separating them. CDR3 sequence (DNA): TGTGCCACCAGTGAACGGGGAGAAGAGACCCAGTACTTC. The encoded protein is CATSERGEETQYF.

This clonotype was counted at least ten times. One end of the junction fails to match germline, which may point to a read error. This chain joins TRBV5-1 and TRBJ1-2; 9 nucleotides line up with TRBD1. The CDR3 is 15 residues long. CDR1 is SGHRS and CDR2 is YFSETQ in the germline V gene. This CDR3 is CASSSPGQGNYGYTF. The CDR3 DNA follows: TGTGCCAGCAGTTCCCCGGGACAGGGTAACTATGGCTACACCTTC.

The chain combines TRBV25-1 with TRBJ2-1; 9 nucleotides agree with TRBD2. The J call is in doubt because the DNA end fits TRBJ2-7 better. Germline V lookup: CDR1 MGHDK, CDR2 SYGVNS. The CDR3 is 14 residues long. The CDR3: CASSETSGHYEQYF. CDR3 nucleotides: TGTGCCAGCAGTGAAACTAGCGGGCACTACGAGCAGTACTTC.

The chain links TRBV20-1 to TRBJ2-3, with 13 bases lining up with TRBD2. CDR1 and CDR2 (germline): DFQATT, SNEGSKA (reference sequence). This CDR3 has 18 residues. V shed 0 bases and J 3 bases; nucleotides not matched to a gene: 9. CDR3 sequence: CSARDLLAGGHTTDTQYF. The CDR3, as DNA: TGCAGTGCTAGAGATCTACTAGCGGGGGGGCATACGACAGATACGCAGTATTTT.

This clonotype was seen more than once but under ten times. V is TRBV9 and J is TRBJ2-1, with 8 positions matching TRBD2. CDR1 SGDLS and CDR2 YYNGEE come from the germline V gene. The CDR3 loop spans 15 amino acids. V trimming: 5 bases; J trimming: 7 bases; junction bases outside the gene matches: 11. The CDR3 DNA reads as TGTGCCAGCAGTCGACGGGGGGGCAGAATAAATGAGCAGTTCTTC. Its translation: CASSRRGGRINEQFF.

This clonotype has just a few counts. V is TRBV4-3 and J is TRBJ1-5, with a tentative D call TRBD1 (5 bases). CDR1 and CDR2 from the germline V gene are LGHNA and YSLEER. The CDR3 runs 15 residues. V shed 0 bases and J shed 5 bases, with 11 bases lying between them. The CDR3 DNA reads as TGCGCCAGCAGCCAAGAAAGGGTGGGACATCAGCCCCAGCATTTT. It is translated as CASSQERVGHQPQHF.

This clonotype showed up just once. The germline gene is not matched at one end of the junction; a read error may be the cause. The chain combines TRBV25-1 with TRBJ2-3, with D possibly being TRBD1 or TRBD2 (5 bases each). The CDR3 extends over 14 amino acids. Germline CDR1 and CDR2: MGHDK and SYGVNS. CDR3 loop: CAGSGEGFADTQYF. The CDR3 DNA follows: TGTGCCGGCAGTGGCGAGGGGTTCGCAGATACGCAGTATTTT.

There are a few counts of this clonotype. V is TRBV9 and J is TRBJ2-7; the match to TRBD2 covers 7 bases. The CDR3 is 15 residues long. V was pared by 4 bases and J by 6 bases, with 13 bases of the junction left unmatched. CDR1 and CDR2 (germline): SGDLS, YYNGEE. The CDR3 DNA reads TGTGCCAGCAGCCAAGCGGGGTCCTTATGGGGCGAGCAGTACTTC. Protein: CASSQAGSLWGEQYF.

The gene calls are TRBV5-1 and TRBJ2-7; 10 bases line up with TRBD2. The CDR3 spans 16 residues. Trimming cost V 0 bases and J 7 bases; bases outside gene matches: 10. The germline V gene has CDR1 SGHRS and CDR2 YFSETQ. CDR3 in amino acids: CASSLDGTSVYNEQYF. CDR3 bases: TGCGCCAGCAGCTTGGATGGGACTAGCGTATACAATGAGCAGTACTTC.

The chain links TRBV28 to TRBJ2-1; 8 nucleotides match TRBD2. V shed 4 bases, J shed 5 bases, and the junction held 7 bases outside the gene matches. Germline V CDR1 and CDR2: MDHEN, SYDVKM. This CDR3 is 15 amino acids long. DNA for the CDR3: TGTGCCAGCAGTTCCCCCGGGGGGGTTCACAATGAGCAGTTCTTC. Its protein is CASSSPGGVHNEQFF.

Remarks on this clonotype: The DNA is left out, because the CDR3 cannot be placed on it with certainty; the CDR3 is given as TCRdb lists it. This chain joins TRBV7-2 and TRBJ2-3; TRBD2 was called by the table and not checked on the DNA. Germline CDR1 reads SGHTA; CDR2 reads FQGNSA. Both ends counted, the CDR3 spans 17 residues. The CDR3 region is CASSSSGLAGGLDTQYF.

Only a few counts were recorded for this clonotype. V and J are TRBV20-1 and TRBJ2-4; no firm D call. Germline values: CDR1 DFQATT, CDR2 SNEGSKA (reference sequence). The CDR3 covers 13 residues. Trimming took off 1 base at V and 8 bases at J, with 12 bases between the two ends. The CDR3 loop reads CSARGGRWDIQYF. The DNA of the CDR3 is TGCAGTGCTAGAGGTGGCCGTTGGGACATTCAGTACTTC.

This chain uses TRBV3-1 with TRBJ1-2; D possibly corresponds to TRBD1 (6 bases). The CDR3 extends over 17 amino acids. The V gene lost 0 bases and the J gene lost 7 bases, with 21 bases spanning the gap. CDR1 and CDR2 (germline): LGHDT, YNNKEL (reference sequence). In DNA, the CDR3 is TGTGCCAGCAGCCAAGATTTATGGGCAGGGGCCCTTTCTGGCTACACCTTC. Protein sequence: CASSQDLWAGALSGYTF.

There are a few counts of this clonotype. The V call is TRBV25-1, the J call TRBJ1-5; D remains ambiguous. The CDR3 extends over 12 amino acids. V lost 1 base and J 9 bases, leaving 7 bases between the germline ends. Germline values: CDR1 MGHDK, CDR2 SYGVNS. The CDR3 DNA is TGTGCCAGCAGTGAATCCGATTGGCCCCAGCATTTT. Translation gives CASSESDWPQHF.

As for this clonotype: A much larger clone lies a single base off, so this may be a read error. The gene calls are TRBV13 and TRBJ2-1, with D possibly being TRBD2 (5 bases). The J call may be wrong; the DNA end is better matched by TRBJ2-7. This CDR3 contains 15 residues. CDR1 is PRHDT and CDR2 is FYEKMQ in the germline V gene (reference sequence). The CDR3 here is CASILEGSSYNEQYF. Here the CDR3 DNA reads TGTGCCAGCATATTAGAGGGTAGCTCCTACAATGAGCAGTACTTC.

This clonotype was found a few times. This rearrangement joins TRBV27 to TRBJ2-3; D might be TRBD2 (6 bases). Germline V gene data show CDR1 as MNHEY and CDR2 as SMNVEV (reference sequence). V lost 2 bases to trimming and J lost 4 bases, with 13 bases between them. This CDR3 spans 15 amino acids. DNA of the CDR3: TGTGCCAGCAGTTTAGGGGGACTGCCCCCAGATACGCAGTATTTT. Protein sequence: CASSLGGLPPDTQYF.

This clonotype was observed a few times. V and J are TRBV4-3 and TRBJ2-2; 9 nucleotides align to TRBD1. With V trimmed by 4 bases and J by 3 bases, 3 bases remained unmatched. The CDR3 runs to 15 residues. The germline CDR1 and CDR2 sequences are LGHNA and YSLEER. The CDR3 reads CASSPRDRDTGELFF. DNA of the CDR3: TGCGCCAGCAGCCCCCGGGACAGGGACACCGGGGAGCTGTTTTTT.

The chain uses TRBV12-3 or TRBV12-4 and TRBJ1-2, with D tentatively TRBD1 (6 bases). The CDR3 runs to 15 residues. V dropped 5 bases and J dropped 1 base, with 14 bases sitting between them. This chain's CDR3 is CASSLAGGGNYGYTF. Written as DNA, the CDR3 is TGTGCCAGCAGTCTGGCGGGAGGGGGTAACTATGGCTACACCTTC.